These 27 T cell receptor beta chains originate from one sample sequenced in a study of blood T cell repertoires in COVID-19. TCRdb's table, derived via immunoSEQ multiplex PCR, lists solely in-frame clones and lacks some. The profile shows approximately 200,000 clones, approximately 94% of them singletons. Sequencing input: peripheral blood. These receptors were taken from a man aged 25 to 40 with COVID-19, enrolled during active disease.

This sequence joins TRBV5-3 and TRBJ2-1; D not certain. Being an ORF, TRBV5-3 has a function that is uncertain. The CDR3 spans 12 residues. Trimming stripped 5 bases from V and 8 bases from J, with 11 bases between. The CDR3 DNA is TGTGCCAGAAGTACCGTAGTCTATGAGCAGTTCTTC. Its translation is CARSTVVYEQFF.

This chain links TRBV6-5 with TRBJ1-4; 7 nucleotides align to TRBD1. Losses at the gene ends were 7 bases for V and 4 bases for J; bases not matched to a gene: 6. This CDR3 contains 14 residues. The germline CDR1 and CDR2 sequences are MNHEY and SVGAGI. The CDR3 is CASTTTGINEKLFF. In DNA form, the CDR3 reads TGTGCCAGCACGACGACAGGGATTAATGAAAAACTGTTTTTT.

V is TRBV5-1 and J is TRBJ2-5; D might be TRBD2 (6 bases). CDR3 length: 16 amino acids. V shed 3 bases and J shed 4 bases, with 19 bases lying between them. The germline gives CDR1 SGHRS, CDR2 YFSETQ. This CDR3 reads CASSWRQGLGSETQYF. The CDR3, as DNA: TGCGCCAGCAGCTGGCGGCAGGGACTTGGATCAGAGACCCAGTACTTC. Full variable domain (outside the CDR3, taken from reference TRBV5-1 and TRBJ2-5): KAGVTQTPRYLIKTRGQQVTLSCSPISGHRSVSWYQQTPGQGLQFLFEYFSETQRNKGNFPGRFSGRQFSNSRSEMNVSTLELGDSALYLCASSWRQGLGSETQYFGPGTRLLVL.

A remark on this clone: The identical CDR3 is also encoded by other nucleotide sequences in the sample. This chain links TRBV29-1 with TRBJ1-2, with 11 bases identical to TRBD1. With V trimmed by 6 bases and J by 2 bases, 2 bases remained unmatched. The CDR3 extends over 13 amino acids. Looked up from germline, CDR1 is SQVTM and CDR2 is ANQGSEA. The CDR3 spells CSVGQGANYGYTF. The CDR3 DNA reads TGCAGCGTCGGACAGGGGGCGAACTATGGCTACACCTTC.

The CDR3 sequence is CAWSEGRDTEAFF. The CDR3 DNA follows: TGTGCCTGGAGTGAGGGGCGAGACACTGAAGCTTTCTTT. This chain connects TRBV30 to TRBJ1-1; possibly TRBD1 for D (5 bases). Germline V gene sequence: CDR1 GTSNPN, CDR2 SVGIG (reference sequence). V shed 1 base and J shed 3 bases, with 9 bases lying between them. CDR3 size: 13 residues.

V is TRBV19 and J is TRBJ1-4, with TRBD1 matching over 8 bases. CDR1 is LNHDA, CDR2 SQIVND, per germline (reference sequence). V shed 4 bases, J shed 5 bases, and the junction held 3 bases outside the gene matches. The CDR3 has 14 amino acids. The CDR3 bases are TGTGCCAGTAGTACCCGGGACAGGAATGAAAAACTGTTTTTT. It is translated as CASSTRDRNEKLFF.

The chain's CDR3 is CASSGTGDTEAFF. The CDR3, as DNA: TGTGCCAGCAGCGGGACAGGCGACACTGAAGCTTTCTTT. The genes are TRBV9 and TRBJ1-1, with TRBD1 matching over 7 bases. The CDR3 is 13 residues long. Germline trimming cut 3 bases from V and 3 bases from J; bases unmatched to any gene: 2. CDR1 and CDR2 from the germline V gene are SGDLS and YYNGEE.

This clone has a single count. The chain couples TRBV11-1 to TRBJ1-1; perhaps TRBD1 as D (5 bases). Trimming stripped 2 bases from V and 4 bases from J, with 14 bases between. Germline CDR1 and CDR2: SGHAT and FQDESV (reference sequence). The CDR3 length is 15 residues. CDR3 in DNA: TGTGCCAGCAGCTTATCGGGCAGGGTGGGCACTGAAGCTTTCTTT. Amino acids: CASSLSGRVGTEAFF.

The chain employs TRBV9 and TRBJ2-1, with 9 bases lining up with TRBD2. Germline V CDR1 and CDR2: SGDLS, YYNGEE. This CDR3 spans 18 amino acids. Losses at the gene ends were 4 bases for V and 1 base for J; bases not matched to a gene: 12. CDR3 sequence reads: CASSPLIGGGESYNEQFF. The CDR3 coding sequence is TGTGCCAGCAGCCCCCTAATAGGCGGGGGGGAGTCCTACAATGAGCAGTTCTTC.

The V gene is TRBV27, the J gene TRBJ1-1; D gene ambiguous. Trimming removed 2 bases from V and 4 bases from J, with 14 bases in between. Germline loops: CDR1 MNHEY, CDR2 SMNVEV (reference sequence). The CDR3 is 15 residues long. This CDR3 reads CASSLEPGIGTEAFF. In DNA form, the CDR3 reads TGTGCCAGCAGTTTAGAACCCGGGATAGGCACTGAAGCTTTCTTT.

The chain is built from TRBV4-1 and TRBJ1-3, with D possibly being TRBD1 (5 bases). V lost 4 bases and J 4 bases, leaving 23 bases between the germline ends. The germline CDR1 and CDR2 sequences are MGHRA and YSYEKL. The CDR3 covers 18 residues. CDR3 sequence reads: CASSRNRVEQALGNTIYF. As DNA, the CDR3 is TGCGCCAGCAGCCGTAACAGAGTGGAACAGGCGCTAGGAAACACCATATATTTT.

The chain uses TRBV11-2 and TRBJ1-3; 7 nucleotides agree with TRBD1. The CDR3 length is 13 residues. The germline CDR1 and CDR2 sequences are SGHAT and FQNNGV. V was pared by 5 bases and J by 6 bases, with 4 bases of the junction left unmatched. CDR3 in amino acids: CASSAGTENTIYF. The CDR3 region has the DNA TGTGCCAGCAGCGCCGGGACAGAAAACACCATATATTTT.

Within the sample, this clone is medium-sized. The gene calls are TRBV25-1 and TRBJ1-3; D is undetermined. This CDR3 has 11 amino acids. The V end was cut by 6 bases, the J end by 8 bases, with 8 bases between. CDR1 is MGHDK and CDR2 is SYGVNS in the germline V gene. CDR3 nucleotides: TGTGCCAGCAGCTGGGGAGACACCATATATTTT. Translating gives CASSWGDTIYF.

The V and J genes are TRBV2 and TRBJ1-5; maybe TRBD1 (5 bases). The CDR3 spans 16 residues. Per the germline V gene, CDR1 is SNHLY and CDR2 is FYNNEI. The V end lost 3 bases, the J end lost 1 base, and 13 bases lay between the germline ends. CDR3 protein: CASSDLRGGSNQPQHF. As DNA, the CDR3 is TGTGCCAGCAGTGATTTGAGGGGAGGGAGCAATCAGCCCCAGCATTTT.

The V call is TRBV6-4, the J call TRBJ1-5; TRBD1 might be the D (5 bases). This CDR3 has 13 residues. Germline CDR1 and CDR2: MRHNA and SNTAGT. Trimming shortened V by 3 bases and J by 9 bases, and 12 bases separated the two germline ends. CDR3 sequence (DNA): TGTGCCAGCAGTGAGACCTTCGGGGGGCCCCAGCATTTT. Translated, it gives CASSETFGGPQHF.

This chain's CDR3 is CASSFSAASGAFF. CDR3 in DNA: TGTGCCAGCAGCTTTTCCGCAGCGTCAGGGGCTTTCTTT. This sequence joins TRBV11-2 and TRBJ1-1, with D tentatively TRBD1 (5 bases). Germline V gene data show CDR1 as SGHAT and CDR2 as FQNNGV. The CDR3 is made up of 13 amino acids. V lost 3 bases and J 11 bases, leaving 16 bases between the germline ends.

J is TRBJ1-3 and V is TRBV2, with unresolved D. CDR3 size: 18 residues. CDR1 SNHLY and CDR2 FYNNEI come from the germline V gene. Trimming removed 1 base at V and 4 bases at J, with 20 bases between. In DNA, the CDR3 is TGTGCCAGCAGTGAAGAGGGAGGTATCAACTATAGGGGAAACACCATATATTTT. Translation gives CASSEEGGINYRGNTIYF.

The genes are TRBV11-3 and TRBJ2-7; 10 bases are shared with TRBD1. Germline loops: CDR1 SGHNT, CDR2 YENEEA. This CDR3 region has 15 residues. J lost 5 bases, V lost 5 bases, and 9 bases had no gene match. CDR3 DNA sequence: TGTGCCAGCAGCCGGGGACAGGGGATGTTAAACGAGCAGTACTTC. Protein sequence: CASSRGQGMLNEQYF.

This sequence joins TRBV18 and TRBJ2-2, with 9 bases identical to TRBD2. V was pared by 3 bases and J by 5 bases, with 4 bases of the junction left unmatched. CDR3 size: 15 residues. Looked up from germline, CDR1 is KGHSH and CDR2 is LQKENI. In DNA, the CDR3 is TGTGCCAGCTCACCCGGGACTAGCAAGACCGGGGAGCTGTTTTTT. This sequence encodes CASSPGTSKTGELFF.

This sequence joins TRBV7-9 and TRBJ1-6, with D possibly TRBD1 on 5 matching bases. Trimming shortened V by 5 bases and J by 7 bases, and 12 bases separated the two germline ends. CDR1 and CDR2 from the germline V gene are SEHNR and FQNEAQ (reference sequence). The CDR3 is 14 amino acids. CDR3 sequence (DNA): TGTGCCAGCAGCCCCGGGGGGAGGAATTCACCCCTCCACTTT. This gives the protein CASSPGGRNSPLHF. Variable domain in full (rest from reference TRBV7-9 and TRBJ1-6): DTGVSQNPRHKITKRGQNVTFRCDPISEHNRLYWYRQTLGQGPEFLTYFQNEAQLEKSRLLSDRFSAERPKGSFSTLEIQRTEQGDSAMYLCASSPGGRNSPLHFGNGTRLTVT.

The V and J genes are TRBV18 and TRBJ1-1, with D possibly matching TRBD1 (5 bases). The length of the CDR3 is 15 residues. The V end was cut by 2 bases, the J end by 3 bases, with 13 bases between. The V gene's germline CDR1 is KGHSH and CDR2 LQKENI. The DNA for the CDR3 is TGTGCCAGCTCACCATTTAGGGGTTTAGACACTGAAGCTTTCTTT. Residues: CASSPFRGLDTEAFF.

The V call is TRBV9, the J call TRBJ1-6, with D perhaps matching TRBD1 (6 bases). Per germline, CDR1 SGDLS and CDR2 YYNGEE. This CDR3 has 15 residues. The ends were cut back, 0 bases at V and 11 bases at J, with 15 bases in the middle. The CDR3 region is CASSVAEGGGTPLHF. CDR3 nucleotides: TGTGCCAGCAGCGTAGCAGAAGGGGGAGGGACACCCCTCCACTTT.

The genes are TRBV7-6 and TRBJ1-2; D unresolved. V lost 5 bases and J lost 6, with 13 bases in between. The V gene's germline CDR1 is SGHVS and CDR2 FNYEAQ. This CDR3 has 13 amino acids. The CDR3 DNA reads TGTGCCAGCAGCCCCATCCCGGGTAATGGCTACACCTTC. Its protein is CASSPIPGNGYTF.

The rearrangement uses TRBV25-1 and TRBJ1-4, with no clear D. The CDR3 contains 15 residues. The V end lost 0 bases, the J end lost 8 bases, and 13 bases lay between the germline ends. Germline V gene sequence: CDR1 MGHDK, CDR2 SYGVNS. The CDR3 sequence is CASSEYLYGSEKLFF. The CDR3, as DNA: TGTGCCAGCAGTGAATATTTGTACGGGAGCGAAAAACTGTTTTTT.

V is TRBV11-2 and J is TRBJ2-1, with a tentative D call TRBD2 (7 bases). Germline V gene data show CDR1 as SGHAT and CDR2 as FQNNGV. The CDR3 loop spans 17 amino acids. V gave up 5 bases and J gave up 9 bases, with 26 bases separating them. For the CDR3, the DNA is TGTGCCAGCAGCCCTTCGGGGGGCACATCTGGATTTCGTGAGCAGTTCTTC. Amino acid sequence: CASSPSGGTSGFREQFF.

This sequence joins TRBV19 and TRBJ2-2; D is unclear. V was cut by 4 bases and J by 2 bases, with 17 bases left in between. The CDR3 consists of 17 residues. CDR1 LNHDA and CDR2 SQIVND come from the germline V gene (reference sequence). The CDR3 coding sequence is TGTGCCAGTAGTACCTCCGCGGTCCCCATCAACACCGGGGAGCTGTTTTTT. It codes for CASSTSAVPINTGELFF.

This chain links TRBV11-2 with TRBJ1-1; TRBD1 is a possible D gene (5 bases). Germline CDR1 reads SGHAT; CDR2 reads FQNNGV. This CDR3 is built from 14 residues. V shed 5 bases and J shed 6 bases, with 16 bases lying between them. CDR3 sequence (DNA): TGTGCCAGCAGCCCCCCGGGAGACAGCGCTGAAGCTTTCTTT. It encodes CASSPPGDSAEAFF.